Shown below are 4 T cell receptor beta chains from a single sample sequenced in a study of cytomegalovirus exposure and HLA in healthy donors. Use of 60 Vbeta and 13 Jbeta primers characterized the PCR. Assay: immunoSEQ multiplex PCR; the TCRdb copy retains only in-frame clones and omits some. The sample holds 100,000 to 150,000 clones, over 70% seen once. Sequencing was done on a sample of PBMCs. Receptor source: a middle-aged woman in good health and CMV-seronegative.

The CDR3 DNA reads as TGTGCCAGCAGCTTAGGGGCTAGCGGGGCTCACACAGATACGCAGTATTTT. It translates to CASSLGASGAHTDTQYF. The V call is TRBV7-9, the J call TRBJ2-3; 9 bases align to TRBD2. The CDR3 consists of 17 residues. Germline CDR1 reads SEHNR; CDR2 reads FQNEAQ (reference sequence). J lost 2 bases, V lost 1 base, and 7 bases had no gene match.

The chain combines TRBV5-5 with TRBJ1-2; 9 bases match TRBD1. The V gene end was trimmed by 0 bases and the J gene end by 3 bases; junction bases not matched to a gene: 3. Germline V gene lookup returns CDR1 SGHKS and CDR2 YYEKEE (reference sequence). CDR3 length equals 15 residues. CDR3 nucleotide sequence: TGTGCCAGCAGCTTGGAAGGGACAGGGCACTATGGCTACACCTTC. Translating it yields CASSLEGTGHYGYTF.

The chain couples TRBV6-1 to TRBJ1-5; TRBD1 matches at 11 bases. Looked up from germline, CDR1 is MNHNS and CDR2 is SASEGT. The CDR3 extends over 15 amino acids. The V and J ends lost 8 bases and 11 bases, in that order; junction bases with no gene match: 14. CDR3 in amino acids: CASRGRDRGSRAQHF. In nucleotides, the CDR3 is TGTGCCAGCCGGGGTCGGGACAGGGGGTCTAGGGCCCAGCATTTT.

The rearrangement uses TRBV7-2 and TRBJ2-7; D uncertain. Deletions cut 1 base from V and 1 base from J, with 5 bases between. Per the germline V gene, CDR1 is SGHTA and CDR2 is FQGNSA. The CDR3 covers 13 residues. CDR3 coding DNA: TGTGCCAGCAGCTTAGGCGTTTCCTACGAGCAGTACTTC. This translates into CASSLGVSYEQYF. Together with reference TRBV7-2 and TRBJ2-7, the CDR3 gives the full variable domain: GAGVSQSPSNKVTEKGKDVELRCDPISGHTALYWYRQSLGQGLEFLIYFQGNSAPDKSGLPSDRFSAERTGGSVSTLTIQRTQQEDSAVYLCASSLGVSYEQYFGPGTRLTVT.